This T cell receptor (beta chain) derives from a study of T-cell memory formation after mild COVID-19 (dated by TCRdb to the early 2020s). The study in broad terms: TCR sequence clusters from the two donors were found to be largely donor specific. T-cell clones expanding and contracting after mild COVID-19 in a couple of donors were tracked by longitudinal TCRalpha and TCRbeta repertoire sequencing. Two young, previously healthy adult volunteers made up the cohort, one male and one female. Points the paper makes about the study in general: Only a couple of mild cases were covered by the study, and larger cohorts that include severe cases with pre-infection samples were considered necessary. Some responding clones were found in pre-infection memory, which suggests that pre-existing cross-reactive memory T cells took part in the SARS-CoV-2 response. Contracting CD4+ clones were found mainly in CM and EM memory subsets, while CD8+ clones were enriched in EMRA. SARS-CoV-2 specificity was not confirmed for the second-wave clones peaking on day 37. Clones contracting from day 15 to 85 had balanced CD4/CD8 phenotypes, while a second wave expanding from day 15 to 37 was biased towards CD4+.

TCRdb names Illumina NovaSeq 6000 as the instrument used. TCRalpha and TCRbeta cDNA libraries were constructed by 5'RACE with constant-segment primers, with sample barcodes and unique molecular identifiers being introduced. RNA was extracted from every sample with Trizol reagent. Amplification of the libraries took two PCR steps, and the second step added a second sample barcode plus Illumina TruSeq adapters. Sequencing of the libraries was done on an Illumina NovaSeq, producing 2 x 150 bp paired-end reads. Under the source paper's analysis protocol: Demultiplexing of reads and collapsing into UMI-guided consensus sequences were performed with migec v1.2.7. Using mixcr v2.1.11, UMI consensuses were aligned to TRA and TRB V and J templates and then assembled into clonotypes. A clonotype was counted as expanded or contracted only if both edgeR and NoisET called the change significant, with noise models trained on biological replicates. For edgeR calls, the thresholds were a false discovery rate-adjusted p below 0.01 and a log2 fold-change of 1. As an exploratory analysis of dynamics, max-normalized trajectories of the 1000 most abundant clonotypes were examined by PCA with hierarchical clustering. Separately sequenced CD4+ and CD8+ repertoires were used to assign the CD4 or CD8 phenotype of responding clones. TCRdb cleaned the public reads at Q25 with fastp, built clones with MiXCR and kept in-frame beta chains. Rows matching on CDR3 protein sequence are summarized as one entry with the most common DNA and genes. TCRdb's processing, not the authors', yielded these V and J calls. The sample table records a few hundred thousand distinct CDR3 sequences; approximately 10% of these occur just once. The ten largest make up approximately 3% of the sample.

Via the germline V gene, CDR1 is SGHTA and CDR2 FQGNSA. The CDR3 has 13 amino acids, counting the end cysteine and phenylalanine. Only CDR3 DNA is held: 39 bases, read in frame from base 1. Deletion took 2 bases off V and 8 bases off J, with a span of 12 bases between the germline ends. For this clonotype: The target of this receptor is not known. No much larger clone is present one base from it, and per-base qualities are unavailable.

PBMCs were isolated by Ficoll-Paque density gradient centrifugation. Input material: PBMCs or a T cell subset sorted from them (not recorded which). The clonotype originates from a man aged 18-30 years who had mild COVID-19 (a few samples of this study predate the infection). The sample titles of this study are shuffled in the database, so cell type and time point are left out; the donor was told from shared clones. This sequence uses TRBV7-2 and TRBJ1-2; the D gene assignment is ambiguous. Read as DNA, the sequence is TGTACCAGCAGCTTACCTAATTTGGGAGGCTACACCTTC. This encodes CTSSLPNLGGYTF.